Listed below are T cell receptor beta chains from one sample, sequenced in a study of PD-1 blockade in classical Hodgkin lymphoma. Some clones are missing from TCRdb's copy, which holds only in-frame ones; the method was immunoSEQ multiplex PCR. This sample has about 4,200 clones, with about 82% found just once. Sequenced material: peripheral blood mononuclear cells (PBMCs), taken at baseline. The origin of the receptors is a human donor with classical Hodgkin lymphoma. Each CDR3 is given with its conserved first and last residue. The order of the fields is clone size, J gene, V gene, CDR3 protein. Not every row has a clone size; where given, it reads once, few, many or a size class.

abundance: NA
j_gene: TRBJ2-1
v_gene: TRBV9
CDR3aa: CASSATRRDYRSNEQFF

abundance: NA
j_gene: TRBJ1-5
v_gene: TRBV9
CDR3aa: CASSEEASNQPQHF

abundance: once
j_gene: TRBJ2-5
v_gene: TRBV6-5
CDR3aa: CASSYSKGETQYF

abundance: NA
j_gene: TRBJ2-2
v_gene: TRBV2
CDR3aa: CASSEAGPGELFF

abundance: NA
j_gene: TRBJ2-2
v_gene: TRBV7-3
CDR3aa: CASSPLDRYTGELFF

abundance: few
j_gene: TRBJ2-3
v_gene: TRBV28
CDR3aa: CASSLEDTQYF

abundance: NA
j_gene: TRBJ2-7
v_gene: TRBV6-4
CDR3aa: CASSDSLDRDHEQYF

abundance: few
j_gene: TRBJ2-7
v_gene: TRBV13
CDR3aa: CASSLAMGRSSYEQYF

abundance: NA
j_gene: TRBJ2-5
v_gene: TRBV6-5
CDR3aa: CASRQEQRGQETQYF

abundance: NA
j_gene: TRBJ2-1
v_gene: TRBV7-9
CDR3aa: CASSLRRGGDNEQFF

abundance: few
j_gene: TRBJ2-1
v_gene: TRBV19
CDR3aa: CASSMIVGASSYNEQFF

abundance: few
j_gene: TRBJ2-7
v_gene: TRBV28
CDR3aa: CASSNRQGSGEQYF

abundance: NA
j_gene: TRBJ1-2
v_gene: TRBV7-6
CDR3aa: CASSLAPGYGYTF

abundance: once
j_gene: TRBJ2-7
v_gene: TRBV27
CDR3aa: CASSLSGTISYEQYF

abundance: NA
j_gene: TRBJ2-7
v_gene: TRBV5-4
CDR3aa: CASRRTESYEQYF

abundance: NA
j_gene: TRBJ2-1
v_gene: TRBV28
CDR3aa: CASSLGDGTSGGDEQFF

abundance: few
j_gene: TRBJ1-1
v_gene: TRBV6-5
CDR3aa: CASSWTGDTEAFF

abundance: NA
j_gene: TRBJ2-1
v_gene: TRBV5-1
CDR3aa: CASSKKTGTGIYNEQFF

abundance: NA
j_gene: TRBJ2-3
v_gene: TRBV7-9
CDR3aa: CASSPPPSGGPSTDTQYF

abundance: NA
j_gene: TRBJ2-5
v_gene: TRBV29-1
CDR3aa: CSVQGGETQYF

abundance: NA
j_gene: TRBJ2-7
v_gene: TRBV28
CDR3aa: CASTVRTGGGREQYF

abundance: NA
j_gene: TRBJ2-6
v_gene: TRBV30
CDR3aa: CAWCGGRYNKRANVLTF

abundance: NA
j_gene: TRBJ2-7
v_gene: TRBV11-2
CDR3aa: CASSVGQSSYEQYF

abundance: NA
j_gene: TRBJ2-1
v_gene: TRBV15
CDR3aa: CATSRSEAYNEQFF

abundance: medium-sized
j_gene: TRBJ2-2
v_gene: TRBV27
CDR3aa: CASSFGTNTGELFF